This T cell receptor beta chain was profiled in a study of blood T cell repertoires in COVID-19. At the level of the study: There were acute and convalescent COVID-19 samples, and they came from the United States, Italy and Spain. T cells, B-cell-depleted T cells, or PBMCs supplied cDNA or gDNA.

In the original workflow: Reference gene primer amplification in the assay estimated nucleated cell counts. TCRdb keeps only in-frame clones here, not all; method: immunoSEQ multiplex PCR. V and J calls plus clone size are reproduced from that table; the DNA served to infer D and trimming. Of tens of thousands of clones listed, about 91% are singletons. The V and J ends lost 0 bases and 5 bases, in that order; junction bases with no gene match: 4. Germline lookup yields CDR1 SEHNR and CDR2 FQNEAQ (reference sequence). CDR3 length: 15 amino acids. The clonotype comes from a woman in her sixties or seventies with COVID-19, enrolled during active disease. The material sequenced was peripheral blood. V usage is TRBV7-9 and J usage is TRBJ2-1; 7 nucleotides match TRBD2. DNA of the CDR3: TGTGCCAGCAGCTTAGCCCTAGCGGACAACAATGAGCAGTTCTTC. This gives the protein CASSLALADNNEQFF.